Presented here are 32 T cell receptor beta chains from one specimen sequenced in a study of cytomegalovirus exposure and HLA in healthy donors. The study ran its PCR with 60 Vbeta and 13 Jbeta primers. The protocol was immunoSEQ multiplex PCR, while the TCRdb copy is restricted to in-frame clones and leaves out a portion. Of around 94,000 clones detected, 77% appear once; the ten largest clones hold 8.5% to 10%. The material sequenced was PBMCs. These receptors were taken from a male donor in good health and CMV-seropositive.

Only a few counts were recorded for this clone. The chain is built from TRBV5-1 and TRBJ1-1; D is uncertain. This CDR3 comprises 14 residues. V was trimmed by 4 bases and J by 1 base, leaving 11 bases between them. Germline values: CDR1 SGHRS, CDR2 YFSETQ. The chain's CDR3 is CASSRDVANTEAFF. For the CDR3, the DNA is TGCGCCAGCAGCCGCGACGTAGCGAACACTGAAGCTTTCTTT.

V and J are TRBV5-1 and TRBJ2-1; D is possibly TRBD2 (5 bases). The V end was cut by 8 bases, the J end by 0 bases, with 15 bases between. CDR1 is SGHRS, CDR2 YFSETQ, per germline. The CDR3 runs to 15 residues. CDR3 sequence reads: CASAVRTHSYNEQFF. DNA of the CDR3: TGCGCCAGTGCTGTGAGGACTCACTCCTACAATGAGCAGTTCTTC.

The chain recombines TRBV9 with TRBJ2-1; D may be TRBD2 (6 bases). The CDR3 is 16 residues long. The V end lost 0 bases, the J end lost 8 bases, and 18 bases lay between the germline ends. Germline V gene lookup returns CDR1 SGDLS and CDR2 YYNGEE. DNA for the CDR3: TGTGCCAGCAGCGTAGAGGGACTCAAAACCCGTCATGAGCAGTTCTTC. Amino acids: CASSVEGLKTRHEQFF.

The V and J genes are TRBV27 and TRBJ2-7; 9 bases align to TRBD2. The CDR3 totals 13 residues. V shed 6 bases and J 7 bases; nucleotides not matched to a gene: 7. Germline V gene lookup returns CDR1 MNHEY and CDR2 SMNVEV (reference sequence). CDR3 coding DNA: TGTGCCAGCAGCCCCACACTAGCGGGTGAGCAGTACTTC. Translation: CASSPTLAGEQYF.

The chain links TRBV5-1 to TRBJ2-7, with TRBD1 as a possible D gene (7 bases). Trimming removed 4 bases at V and 3 bases at J, with 17 bases between. CDR1 is SGHRS and CDR2 is YFSETQ in the germline V gene. The CDR3 is 15 residues long. CDR3 amino acids: CASSLGGTERYEQYF. The DNA of the CDR3 is TGCGCCAGCAGCCTTGGAGGGACAGAGCGCTACGAGCAGTACTTC.

A few counts support this clone. The chain employs TRBV28 and TRBJ1-4, with D unresolved. CDR1 and CDR2 (germline): MDHEN, SYDVKM. The CDR3 covers 13 residues. V gave up 3 bases and J gave up 13 bases, with 15 bases separating them. This CDR3 reads CASSFSSADRLFF. The CDR3 region has the DNA TGTGCCAGCAGTTTCAGCAGCGCTGATAGACTGTTTTTT.

The chain employs TRBV11-2 and TRBJ2-7, with a tentative D call TRBD2 (5 bases). The CDR3 is 15 residues long. The V end was cut by 5 bases, the J end by 3 bases, with 17 bases between. The V gene's germline CDR1 is SGHAT and CDR2 FQNNGV. In DNA, the CDR3 is TGTGCCAGCAGCCCCGAGTACCGACGGGGCTACGAGCAGTACTTC. Amino acids: CASSPEYRRGYEQYF.

The chain joins TRBV27 to TRBJ1-1; 7 positions match TRBD1. Trimming at V came to 5 bases and at J to 4 bases, leaving 4 bases not matched to a gene. Germline CDR1 is MNHEY and CDR2 is SMNVEV (reference sequence). The CDR3 runs to 13 residues. The CDR3 DNA sequence: TGTGCCAGCAGTATCAGGGGGAGCACTGAAGCTTTCTTT. Residues: CASSIRGSTEAFF.

About this clone: A read error is the likely source, as a far larger clone sits one nucleotide away. This chain links TRBV5-4 with TRBJ2-5; D uncertain. The CDR3 loop spans 17 amino acids. V was cut by 0 bases and J by 2 bases, with 17 bases left in between. The germline CDR1 and CDR2 sequences are SGHNT and YYREEE (reference sequence). For the CDR3, the DNA is TGTGCCAGCAGCTTGGGGTACAGCCTATCCCAACAAGAGACCCAGTACTTC. Its translation: CASSLGYSLSQQETQYF.

This clone showed up just a few times. V usage is TRBV29-1 and J usage is TRBJ2-2, with TRBD2 identical over 8 bases. The length of the CDR3 is 14 residues. Trimming removed 8 bases from V and 6 bases from J; junction bases left unmatched: 11. Germline values: CDR1 SQVTM, CDR2 ANQGSEA. CDR3 DNA: TGCAGCTCCTTTAGGAGCGGGAGCCCCGGGGAGCTGTTTTTT. Protein: CSSFRSGSPGELFF.

The chain links TRBV4-3 to TRBJ2-7; 11 nucleotides align to TRBD2. Germline CDR1 and CDR2: LGHNA and YSLEER. The CDR3 totals 16 residues. After removal of 3 bases from V and 4 bases from J, the junction contained 8 bases not matched to a gene. For the CDR3, the DNA is TGCGCCAGCAGCCAGGACATAACTAGCGGGAGTTACGAGCAGTACTTC. It codes for CASSQDITSGSYEQYF.

About this clone itself: Sequence at one end of the junction differs from germline and may be a read error. The chain couples TRBV7-7 to TRBJ2-5; 7 bases line up with TRBD1. CDR3 length: 15 amino acids. Germline CDR1 is SSHAT and CDR2 is FNYEAQ (reference sequence). Here the CDR3 DNA reads TGTGCTAGCAGCTCCTCCGGGACAGATGCAGAGACCCAGTACTTC. Translated, it gives CASSSSGTDAETQYF.

The rearrangement joins TRBV9 to TRBJ2-7; possible D gene TRBD1, 6 bases. The CDR3 loop spans 18 amino acids. Trimming removed 3 bases at V and 3 bases at J, with 25 bases between. CDR1 is SGDLS, CDR2 YYNGEE, per germline. This CDR3 is CASSATRDTRGPIYEQYF. CDR3 DNA sequence: TGTGCCAGCAGCGCGACCCGGGACACAAGGGGACCTATCTACGAGCAGTACTTC.

In DNA, the CDR3 is TGTGCCGGTAGGACTAGCGGGAGGCCCCTGACAGATACGCAGTATTTT. Translating it yields CAGRTSGRPLTDTQYF. V usage is TRBV2 and J usage is TRBJ2-3; 14 bases are a match to TRBD2. There are 16 residues in the CDR3. In germline, CDR1 is SNHLY, CDR2 FYNNEI. The ends lost 11 bases at V and 3 bases at J; junction bases unmatched: 10.

The V call is TRBV19, the J call TRBJ2-7, with a possible D match to TRBD1 (6 bases). The germline V gene has CDR1 LNHDA and CDR2 SQIVND (reference sequence). Trimming stripped 6 bases from V and 4 bases from J, with 16 bases between. The CDR3 sequence is 14 residues long. This chain's CDR3 is CASSDQGRGYEQYF. The CDR3 bases are TGTGCCAGTAGCGACCAGGGGCGCGGGTACGAGCAGTACTTC.

This rearrangement joins TRBV5-5 to TRBJ2-3; D possibly corresponds to TRBD1 (5 bases). Germline V gene lookup returns CDR1 SGHKS and CDR2 YYEKEE (reference sequence). The germline V and J ends were trimmed by 1 base and 4 bases, with 10 bases remaining between them. This CDR3 has 14 residues. The CDR3 spells CASSLQGSSDTQYF. As DNA, the CDR3 is TGTGCCAGCAGCTTGCAGGGATCTTCAGATACGCAGTATTTT.

The sample holds a few counts of this clone. The chain recombines TRBV28 with TRBJ2-5, with TRBD2 matching 7 bases. V shed 5 bases and J 3 bases; nucleotides not matched to a gene: 3. CDR3 length: 13 amino acids. The germline gives CDR1 MDHEN, CDR2 SYDVKM. This CDR3 reads CASSTGLEETQYF. The CDR3, as DNA: TGTGCCAGCAGTACAGGACTAGAAGAGACCCAGTACTTC.

In its sample, this clone was seen a few times. This chain joins TRBV19 and TRBJ2-5, with D perhaps matching TRBD2 (6 bases). The CDR3 spans 12 residues. V shed 9 bases and J shed 7 bases, with 15 bases lying between them. Germline lookup yields CDR1 LNHDA and CDR2 SQIVND (reference sequence). The CDR3 region has the DNA TGTGCCAGCATGGGGCGGGGCGGGACCCAGTACTTC. Its translation: CASMGRGGTQYF.

This clone was seen only once. The rearrangement uses TRBV27 and TRBJ2-1; tentative D call: TRBD1 (6 bases). Trimming took 6 bases from V and 4 from J, leaving 16 bases between them. The CDR3 totals 15 residues. The V gene's germline CDR1 is MNHEY and CDR2 SMNVEV (reference sequence). Here the CDR3 DNA reads TGTGCCAGCAGGCGTCAGGGGACGGTTTACAATGAGCAGTTCTTC. It specifies CASRRQGTVYNEQFF.

This clone was seen more than once but under ten times. The chain recombines TRBV19 with TRBJ2-4, with D perhaps TRBD1 (5 bases). The CDR3 contains 15 residues. Trimming left V 6 bases short and J 1 base short, with 13 bases between. Germline V lookup: CDR1 LNHDA, CDR2 SQIVND (reference sequence). The CDR3 DNA reads as TGTGCCAGTAGCCAACAGGTGTCGGCCAAAAACATTCAGTACTTC. Translating gives CASSQQVSAKNIQYF.

The chain has TRBV28 and TRBJ2-1; no reliable D call. The CDR3 covers 13 residues. V was trimmed by 5 bases and J by 6 bases, leaving 11 bases between them. Per germline, CDR1 MDHEN and CDR2 SYDVKM. CDR3 amino acids: CASSPRVPNEQFF. CDR3 nucleotides: TGTGCCAGCAGTCCTCGTGTCCCCAATGAGCAGTTCTTC.

The chain carries TRBV5-4 and TRBJ2-1; 9 bases map to TRBD1. From germline, CDR1 is SGHNT and CDR2 YYREEE (reference sequence). The CDR3 is 15 residues long. J lost 6 bases, V lost 4 bases, and 8 bases had no gene match. This chain's CDR3 is CASSHGTGTFNEQFF. The CDR3, as DNA: TGTGCCAGCAGCCACGGGACAGGGACTTTCAATGAGCAGTTCTTC.

This clone was picked up a small number of times. J is TRBJ2-2 and V is TRBV7-6; 11 positions agree with TRBD1. Trimming removed 0 bases from V and 4 bases from J; junction bases left unmatched: 4. The germline CDR1 and CDR2 sequences are SGHVS and FNYEAQ. This CDR3 spans 17 amino acids. This CDR3 reads CASSLAAGTGGTGELFF. In nucleotides, the CDR3 is TGTGCCAGCAGCTTAGCGGCCGGGACAGGGGGCACCGGGGAGCTGTTTTTT.

A word on this clone: The junction departs from germline at one end; a sequencing error may be responsible. This CDR3 is also generated by other DNA sequences in the sample. J is TRBJ2-1 and V is TRBV27, with 10 bases lining up with TRBD2. Germline V gene data show CDR1 as MNHEY and CDR2 as SMNVEV (reference sequence). CDR3 size: 14 residues. Here the CDR3 reads CASRAGGPKGEQFF. The CDR3, as DNA: TGTGCCAGCAGAGCGGGAGGGCCCAAGGGTGAGCAATTCTTC.

This chain uses TRBV9 with TRBJ2-7; D possibly corresponds to TRBD2 (7 bases). Germline values: CDR1 SGDLS, CDR2 YYNGEE. The V gene lost 2 bases and the J gene lost 3 bases, with 12 bases spanning the gap. This CDR3 contains 14 residues. CDR3 bases: TGTGCCAGCAGCGTGGGAGGGGGTATCTACGAGCAGTACTTC. This encodes CASSVGGGIYEQYF.

J is TRBJ2-1 and V is TRBV10-1; D ambiguous. CDR1 and CDR2 from the germline V gene are WNHNN and SYGVQD (reference sequence). The CDR3 runs 11 residues. Trimming removed 4 bases at V and 9 bases at J, with 7 bases between. As DNA, the CDR3 is TGCGCCAGCAGTGCCTACTCTGAGCAGTTCTTC. This gives the protein CASSAYSEQFF.

This clone has only a few counts. The J gene is TRBJ2-7, the V gene TRBV9, with D possibly matching TRBD2 (6 bases). The CDR3 runs to 15 residues. CDR1 is SGDLS and CDR2 is YYNGEE in the germline V gene. The germline V and J ends were trimmed by 3 bases and 5 bases, with 18 bases remaining between them. CDR3 region: CASSARTGSPHEQYF. In DNA form, the CDR3 reads TGTGCCAGCAGCGCAAGGACCGGGAGCCCCCACGAGCAGTACTTC.

This chain links TRBV9 with TRBJ2-3; D is perhaps TRBD1 (6 bases). The germline gives CDR1 SGDLS, CDR2 YYNGEE. V gave up 0 bases and J gave up 2 bases, with 10 bases separating them. The CDR3 extends over 15 amino acids. CDR3 residues: CASSVAQGNTDTQYF. In nucleotides, the CDR3 is TGTGCCAGCAGCGTAGCTCAGGGGAACACAGATACGCAGTATTTT.

The chain combines TRBV7-2 with TRBJ2-7, with TRBD2 identical over 9 bases. The V segment lost 5 bases and the J segment 6 bases; nucleotides outside the gene matches: 14. The CDR3 runs 16 residues. Germline V gene sequence: CDR1 SGHTA, CDR2 FQGNSA. The CDR3 region has the DNA TGTGCCAGCAGCCCCCGGACTAGCGCCCTAGGGGCCGAGCAGTACTTC. Translation: CASSPRTSALGAEQYF. The full variable domain, rest sourced from reference TRBV7-2 and TRBJ2-7, is GAGVSQSPSNKVTEKGKDVELRCDPISGHTALYWYRQSLGQGLEFLIYFQGNSAPDKSGLPSDRFSAERTGGSVSTLTIQRTQQEDSAVYLCASSPRTSALGAEQYFGPGTRLTVT.

This chain uses TRBV7-3 with TRBJ2-5; 9 bases are a match to TRBD1. Looked up from germline, CDR1 is SGHTA and CDR2 is FQGTGA. V lost 7 bases to trimming and J lost 5 bases; unmatched junction nucleotides: 8. The CDR3 loop spans 14 amino acids. CDR3 nucleotides: TGTGCCAGCAAGCGGGACAGGGAAAGCGAGACCCAGTACTTC. It specifies CASKRDRESETQYF.

The chain employs TRBV4-3 and TRBJ2-7, with 9 bases identical to TRBD2. The trim removed 2 bases at V and 1 base at J, leaving 3 bases unmatched. This CDR3 is 15 amino acids long. Looked up from germline, CDR1 is LGHNA and CDR2 is YSLEER. CDR3 bases: TGCGCCAGCAGCCAAAGACTAGCGGAGTCCTACGAGCAGTACTTC. This gives the protein CASSQRLAESYEQYF.

This sequence joins TRBV7-8 and TRBJ2-1, with TRBD2 identical over 8 bases. From germline, CDR1 is SGHVS and CDR2 FQNEAQ. The CDR3 loop spans 15 amino acids. V lost 1 base to trimming and J lost 6 bases; unmatched junction nucleotides: 5. The chain's CDR3 is CASSLERLAINEQFF. The CDR3 coding sequence is TGTGCCAGCAGCTTAGAGAGACTAGCGATCAATGAGCAGTTCTTC.